These T cell receptor beta chains were read from a single sample in a study of patients and donors after allogeneic stem cell transplantation. TCRdb reprocessed the RT-PCR reads with MiXCR, giving one entry per CDR3 protein. The sample holds approximately 150,000 distinct CDR3 sequences, about 40% seen once. Sequenced input: blood, either unsorted or a sorted T cell fraction (not recorded which). The receptor source for this set is a human donor who was either an allogeneic HSCT recipient or a stem cell or donor lymphocyte infusion donor (not recorded which). It is not recorded whose cells these are; they may come from a transplant donor. Both conserved end residues are part of each CDR3.

CASSLGWGAGGNTIYF | TRBJ1-3 | TRBV28 | 16
CASSFSLGGYGYTF | TRBJ1-2 | TRBV12-3/TRBV12-4 | 14
CASSLAGGHTEAFF | TRBJ1-1 | TRBV7-9 | 14
CSVPGPLDEQFF | TRBJ2-1 | TRBV20-1 | 12
CASSLDYSGHGYTF | TRBJ1-2 | TRBV27 | 14
CASSQPGLGEQYF | TRBJ2-7 | TRBV4-2 | 13
CSANGGYTF | TRBJ1-2 | TRBV20-1 | 9
CASSLGDGNEKLFF | TRBJ1-4 | TRBV5-1 | 14
CASSDPSSEDEQYF | TRBJ2-7 | TRBV6-2/TRBV6-3 | 14
CASSLVTQGHTQYF | TRBJ2-3 | TRBV7-2 | 14
CAWRNRDGMNTEAFF | TRBJ1-1 | TRBV30 | 15
CASSVDRGHGYTF | TRBJ1-2 | TRBV11-2 | 13
CSATLILAGGNLQFF | TRBJ2-1 | TRBV29-1 | 15
CASSQGPGEGYGYTF | TRBJ1-2 | TRBV4-3 | 15
CASRRAGTAINYGYTF | TRBJ1-2 | TRBV5-1 | 16
CASGGRGLCIQYF | TRBJ2-4 | TRBV21-1 | 13
CASRLSGGDQPQHF | TRBJ1-5 | TRBV12-3/TRBV12-4 | 14
CASSGRGRANTEAFF | TRBJ1-1 | TRBV6-5 | 15
CASRPLATNEKLFF | TRBJ1-4 | TRBV27 | 14
CASSPRQGATNEKLFF | TRBJ1-4 | TRBV21-1 | 16
CATSEGSDEKLFF | TRBJ1-4 | TRBV15 | 13
CASTPGQGGGYTF | TRBJ1-2 | TRBV12-3/TRBV12-4 | 13
CASSLGNEQPQHF | TRBJ1-5 | TRBV12-3/TRBV12-4 | 13
CASSLKGRFTDTQYF | TRBJ2-3 | TRBV7-9 | 15
CASIDGLMNTQYF | TRBJ2-3 | TRBV12-3/TRBV12-4 | 13
CASSLYLILAGDNEQFF | TRBJ2-1 | TRBV28 | 17
CASYSGADGELFF | TRBJ2-2 | TRBV12-3/TRBV12-4 | 13
CASSLAFQGTGAVDTQYF | TRBJ2-3 | TRBV5-1 | 18
CASSATTAGYTF | TRBJ1-2 | TRBV9 | 12
CASSSDRDYGYTF | TRBJ1-2 | TRBV5-1 | 13
CASSLHTGGSYEQYF | TRBJ2-7 | TRBV5-6 | 15
CAISSLGGGATDTQYF | TRBJ2-3 | TRBV10-3 | 16
CASRKTNEAFF | TRBJ1-1 | TRBV25-1 | 11
CASSFFRAAYSNQPQHF | TRBJ1-5 | TRBV28 | 17
CASSYLTNAGTAYNEQFF | TRBJ2-1 | TRBV6-2/TRBV6-3 | 18
CSAGRSYTF | TRBJ1-2 | TRBV20-1 | 9
CSARDRGGMSSGNTIYF | TRBJ1-3 | TRBV20-1 | 17
CASRTIPFNYGYTF | TRBJ1-2 | TRBV28 | 14
CACPGWNSPLHF | TRBJ1-6 | TRBV30 | 12
CASSLDSSNQPQHF | TRBJ1-5 | TRBV12-3/TRBV12-4 | 14
CASSLQGAGGVTEAFF | TRBJ1-1 | TRBV27 | 16
CASSLGMHGGGNQPQHF | TRBJ1-5 | TRBV12-3/TRBV12-4 | 17
CASRLPGGPSTDTQYF | TRBJ2-3 | TRBV13 | 16
CASSIIPFSYEQYF | TRBJ2-7 | TRBV19 | 14
CASSATPGPGYYGYTF | TRBJ1-2 | TRBV9 | 16
CASSFQGKAEKLFF | TRBJ1-4 | TRBV12-3/TRBV12-4 | 14
CASRDGYGYTF | TRBJ1-2 | TRBV5-1 | 11
CASSFFGTPSYEQYF | TRBJ2-7 | TRBV5-1 | 15
CASRLAGAIQETQYF | TRBJ2-5 | TRBV5-1 | 15
CASTSLGTEAFF | TRBJ1-1 | TRBV7-9 | 12
CASSRPEQRDYGYTF | TRBJ1-2 | TRBV6-1 | 15
CASSSLDSHQPQHF | TRBJ1-5 | TRBV27 | 14
CASSDYVSRTDGYTF | TRBJ1-2 | TRBV10-2 | 15
CLYSGANVLTF | TRBJ2-6 | TRBV7-9 | 11
CSARALRTGPNTDTQYF | TRBJ2-3 | TRBV20-1 | 17
CASSQALQGARGYGYTF | TRBJ1-2 | TRBV4-2 | 17